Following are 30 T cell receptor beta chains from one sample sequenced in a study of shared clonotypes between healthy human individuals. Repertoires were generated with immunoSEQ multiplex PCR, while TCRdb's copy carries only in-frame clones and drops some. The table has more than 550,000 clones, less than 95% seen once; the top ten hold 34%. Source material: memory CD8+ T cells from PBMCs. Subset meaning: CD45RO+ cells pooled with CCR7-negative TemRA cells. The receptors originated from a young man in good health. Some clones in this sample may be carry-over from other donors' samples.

CDR3: CASSSSGSLYEQYF. CDR3 sequence (DNA): TGTGCCAGCAGTTCAAGCGGGAGTCTCTACGAGCAGTACTTC. The V and J genes are TRBV27 and TRBJ2-7; 8 bases fit TRBD2. Germline V lookup: CDR1 MNHEY, CDR2 SMNVEV (reference sequence). CDR3 length: 14 amino acids. Germline trimming cut 4 bases from V and 3 bases from J; bases unmatched to any gene: 5.

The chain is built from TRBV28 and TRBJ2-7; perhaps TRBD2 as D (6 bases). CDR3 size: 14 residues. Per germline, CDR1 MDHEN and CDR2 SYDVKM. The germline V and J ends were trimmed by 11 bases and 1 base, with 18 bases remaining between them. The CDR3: CAAARGMGSYEQYF. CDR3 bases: TGTGCCGCGGCTCGCGGGATGGGGTCCTACGAGCAGTACTTC.

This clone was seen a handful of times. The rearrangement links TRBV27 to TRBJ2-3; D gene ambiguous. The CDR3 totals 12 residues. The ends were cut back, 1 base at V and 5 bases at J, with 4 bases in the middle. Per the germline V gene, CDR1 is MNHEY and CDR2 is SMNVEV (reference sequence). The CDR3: CASSLWGDTQYF. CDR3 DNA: TGTGCCAGCAGTTTATGGGGAGATACGCAGTATTTT.

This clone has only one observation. The CDR3 sequence is CASSQQGNLNEKLFF. CDR3 sequence (DNA): TGTGCCAGCAGCCAACAGGGGAACTTGAATGAAAAACTGTTTTTT. The rearrangement uses TRBV6-5 and TRBJ1-4; 7 nucleotides line up with TRBD1. The germline gives CDR1 MNHEY, CDR2 SVGAGI. Germline trimming cut 6 bases from V and 5 bases from J; bases unmatched to any gene: 9. The CDR3 is 15 amino acids.

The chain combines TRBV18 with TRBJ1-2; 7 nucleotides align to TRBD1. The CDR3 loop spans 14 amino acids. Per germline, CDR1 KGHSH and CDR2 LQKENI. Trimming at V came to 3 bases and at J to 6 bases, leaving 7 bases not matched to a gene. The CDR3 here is CASSPMEGADGYTF. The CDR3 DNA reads TGTGCCAGCTCACCCATGGAGGGGGCGGATGGCTACACCTTC.

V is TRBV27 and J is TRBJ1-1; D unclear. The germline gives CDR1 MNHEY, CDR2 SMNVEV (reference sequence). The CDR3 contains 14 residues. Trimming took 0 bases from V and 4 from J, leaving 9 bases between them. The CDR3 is CASSLSIGVTEAFF. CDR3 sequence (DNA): TGTGCCAGCAGTTTATCGATTGGGGTCACTGAAGCTTTCTTT.

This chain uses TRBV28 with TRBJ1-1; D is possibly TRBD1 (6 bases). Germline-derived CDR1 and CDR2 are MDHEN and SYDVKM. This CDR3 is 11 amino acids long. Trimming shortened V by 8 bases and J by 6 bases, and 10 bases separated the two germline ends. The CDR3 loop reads CASAGVPEAFF. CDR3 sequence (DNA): TGTGCCAGCGCAGGGGTACCTGAAGCTTTCTTT.

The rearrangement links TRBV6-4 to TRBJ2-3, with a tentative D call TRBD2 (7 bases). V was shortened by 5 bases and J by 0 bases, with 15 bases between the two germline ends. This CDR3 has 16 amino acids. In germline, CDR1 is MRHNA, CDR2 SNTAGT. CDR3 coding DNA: TGTGCCAGCAGTTACTTGGGAGGGGGAAGCACAGATACGCAGTATTTT. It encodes CASSYLGGGSTDTQYF.

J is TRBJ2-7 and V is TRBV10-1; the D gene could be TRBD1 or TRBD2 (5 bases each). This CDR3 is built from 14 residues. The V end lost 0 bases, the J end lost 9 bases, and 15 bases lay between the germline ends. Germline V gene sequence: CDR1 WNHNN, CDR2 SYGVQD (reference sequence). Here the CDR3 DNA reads TGCGCCAGCAGTGAGTCCGGGGCAGGGAAGGGGCAGTACTTC. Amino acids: CASSESGAGKGQYF.

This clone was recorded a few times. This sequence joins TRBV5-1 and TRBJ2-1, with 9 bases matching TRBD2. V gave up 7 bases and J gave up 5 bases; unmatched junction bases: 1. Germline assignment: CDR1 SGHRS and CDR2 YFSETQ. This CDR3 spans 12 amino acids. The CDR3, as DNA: TGCGCCAGCGGGACTAGCAACAATGAGCAGTTCTTC. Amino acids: CASGTSNNEQFF.

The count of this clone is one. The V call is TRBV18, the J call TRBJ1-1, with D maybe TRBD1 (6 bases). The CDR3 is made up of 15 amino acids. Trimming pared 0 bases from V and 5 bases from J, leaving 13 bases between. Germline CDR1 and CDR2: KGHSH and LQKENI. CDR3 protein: CASSPPGHPGTEAFF. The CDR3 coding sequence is TGTGCCAGCTCACCACCGGGACACCCGGGGACTGAAGCTTTCTTT.

CDR3 region: CASSLSGTGAYEQYF. CDR3 coding DNA: TGTGCCAGCAGCCTCTCCGGGACAGGGGCCTACGAGCAGTACTTC. The chain couples TRBV9 to TRBJ2-7, with 10 bases matching TRBD1. The CDR3 contains 15 residues. J lost 2 bases, V lost 4 bases, and 6 bases had no gene match. The germline V gene encodes CDR1 SGDLS and CDR2 YYNGEE.

CDR3 loop: CASSPTGGPNEQFF. In DNA, the CDR3 is TGTGCCAGCAGCCCAACGGGAGGGCCCAATGAGCAGTTCTTC. The chain combines TRBV6-5 with TRBJ2-1; TRBD2 matches at 8 bases. CDR1 is MNHEY and CDR2 is SVGAGI in the germline V gene. The CDR3 totals 14 residues. The V segment lost 6 bases and the J segment 6 bases; nucleotides outside the gene matches: 7.

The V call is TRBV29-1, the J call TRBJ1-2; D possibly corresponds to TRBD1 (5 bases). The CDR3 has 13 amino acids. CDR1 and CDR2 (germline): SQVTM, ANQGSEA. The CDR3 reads CSTGGTGDYGYTF. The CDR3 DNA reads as TGCAGTACGGGGGGGACGGGTGACTATGGCTACACCTTC. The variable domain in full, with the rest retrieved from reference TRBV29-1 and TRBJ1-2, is SAVISQKPSRDICQRGTSLTIQCQVDSQVTMMFWYRQQPGQSLTLIATANQGSEATYESGFVIDKFPISRPNLTFSTLTVSNMSPEDSSIYLCSTGGTGDYGYTFGSGTRLTVV.

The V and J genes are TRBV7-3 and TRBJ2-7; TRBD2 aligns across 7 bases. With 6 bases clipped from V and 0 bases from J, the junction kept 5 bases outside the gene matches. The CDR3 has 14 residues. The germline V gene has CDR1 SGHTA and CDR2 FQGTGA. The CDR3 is CASRSREDSYEQYF. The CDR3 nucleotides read TGTGCCAGCAGGTCCCGGGAGGACTCCTACGAGCAGTACTTC.

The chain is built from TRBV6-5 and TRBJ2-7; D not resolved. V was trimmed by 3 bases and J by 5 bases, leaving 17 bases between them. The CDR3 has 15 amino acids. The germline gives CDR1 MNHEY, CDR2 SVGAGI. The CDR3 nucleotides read TGTGCCAGCAGTTATTTCTTTCGGCCACTTAACGAGCAGTACTTC. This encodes CASSYFFRPLNEQYF.

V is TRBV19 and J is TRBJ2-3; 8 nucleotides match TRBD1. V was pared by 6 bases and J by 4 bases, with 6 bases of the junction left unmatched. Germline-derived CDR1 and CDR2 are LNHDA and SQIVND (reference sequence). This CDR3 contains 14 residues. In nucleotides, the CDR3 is TGTGCCAGTAGCGACAGGGGAAGGGCAGATACGCAGTATTTT. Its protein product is CASSDRGRADTQYF.

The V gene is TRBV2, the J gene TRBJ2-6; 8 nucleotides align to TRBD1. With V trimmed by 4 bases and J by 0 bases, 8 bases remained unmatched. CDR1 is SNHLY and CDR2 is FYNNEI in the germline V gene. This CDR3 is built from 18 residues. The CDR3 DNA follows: TGTGCCAGCAGTGGACCGCAGGGGGCCCTCTCTGGGGCCAACGTCCTGACTTTC. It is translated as CASSGPQGALSGANVLTF.

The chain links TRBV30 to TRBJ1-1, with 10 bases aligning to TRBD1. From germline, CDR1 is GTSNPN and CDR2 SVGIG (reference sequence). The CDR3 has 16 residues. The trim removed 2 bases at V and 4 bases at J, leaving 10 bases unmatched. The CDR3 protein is CAWSWGQGRSGTEAFF. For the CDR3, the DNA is TGTGCCTGGAGTTGGGGACAGGGGAGGTCGGGCACTGAAGCTTTCTTT.

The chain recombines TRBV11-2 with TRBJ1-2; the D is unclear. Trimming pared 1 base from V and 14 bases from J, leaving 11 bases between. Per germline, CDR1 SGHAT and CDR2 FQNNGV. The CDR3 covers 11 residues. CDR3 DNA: TGTGCCAGCAGCTTAGCGTCGTCAGCGACCTTC. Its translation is CASSLASSATF.

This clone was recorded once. CDR3 nucleotides: TGTGCCAGCAGCAAGGGGACTAGCAATGAGCAGTTCTTC. Translation gives CASSKGTSNEQFF. The chain has TRBV7-8 and TRBJ2-1; 8 bases agree with TRBD2. The germline CDR1 and CDR2 sequences are SGHVS and FQNEAQ. The CDR3 runs to 13 residues. V lost 5 bases and J lost 6; bases outside the gene matches: 3.

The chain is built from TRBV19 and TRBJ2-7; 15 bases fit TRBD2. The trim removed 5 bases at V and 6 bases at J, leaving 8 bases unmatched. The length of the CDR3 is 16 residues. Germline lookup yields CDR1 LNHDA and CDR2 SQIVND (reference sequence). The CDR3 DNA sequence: TGTGCCAGTAGTCAGCGGACTAGCGGGAGGGCCACCGAGCAGTACTTC. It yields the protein CASSQRTSGRATEQYF. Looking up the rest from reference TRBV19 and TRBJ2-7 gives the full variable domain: DGGITQSPKYLFRKEGQNVTLSCEQNLNHDAMYWYRQDPGQGLRLIYYSQIVNDFQKGDIAEGYSVSREKKESFPLTVTSAQKNPTAFYLCASSQRTSGRATEQYFGPGTRLTVT.

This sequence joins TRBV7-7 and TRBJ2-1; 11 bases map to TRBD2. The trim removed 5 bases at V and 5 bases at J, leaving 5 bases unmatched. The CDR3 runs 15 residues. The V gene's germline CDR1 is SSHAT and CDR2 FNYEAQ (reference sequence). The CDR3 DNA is TGTGCCAGCAGCAAAACTAGCGGGAGTCACAATGAGCAGTTCTTC. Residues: CASSKTSGSHNEQFF. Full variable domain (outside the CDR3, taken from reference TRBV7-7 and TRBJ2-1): GAGVSQSPRYKVTKRGQDVTLRCDPISSHATLYWYQQALGQGPEFLTYFNYEAQPDKSGLPSDRFSAERPEGSISTLTIQRTEQRDSAMYRCASSKTSGSHNEQFFGPGTRLTVL.

The CDR3 region is CAGLRVDRGYEQYF. The CDR3 DNA reads TGTGCCGGCCTCAGAGTCGACAGGGGGTACGAGCAGTACTTC. This rearrangement joins TRBV2 to TRBJ2-7; 9 nucleotides agree with TRBD1. The CDR3 has 14 residues. The V gene's germline CDR1 is SNHLY and CDR2 FYNNEI. V was pared by 11 bases and J by 4 bases, with 12 bases of the junction left unmatched. Full variable domain (remainder filled in from reference TRBV2 and TRBJ2-7): EPEVTQTPSHQVTQMGQEVILRCVPISNHLYFYWYRQILGQKVEFLVSFYNNEISEKSEIFDDQFSVERPDGSNFTLKIRSTKLEDSAMYFCAGLRVDRGYEQYFGPGTRLTVT.

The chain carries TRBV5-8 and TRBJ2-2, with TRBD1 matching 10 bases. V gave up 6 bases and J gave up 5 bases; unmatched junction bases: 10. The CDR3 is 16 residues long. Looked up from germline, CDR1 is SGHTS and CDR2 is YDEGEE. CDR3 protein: CASNPWGQGWTGELFF. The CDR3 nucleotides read TGTGCCAGCAACCCATGGGGACAGGGGTGGACCGGGGAGCTGTTTTTT.

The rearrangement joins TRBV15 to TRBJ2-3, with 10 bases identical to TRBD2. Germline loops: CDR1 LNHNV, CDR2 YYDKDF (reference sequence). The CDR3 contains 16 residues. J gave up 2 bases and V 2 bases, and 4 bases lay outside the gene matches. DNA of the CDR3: TGTGCCACCAGCAGACAGCGGGAGGGCCCCACAGATACGCAGTATTTT. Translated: CATSRQREGPTDTQYF. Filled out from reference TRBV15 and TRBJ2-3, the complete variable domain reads DAMVIQNPRYQVTQFGKPVTLSCSQTLNHNVMYWYQQKSSQAPKLLFHYYDKDFNNEADTPDNFQSRRPNTSFCFLDIRSPGLGDTAMYLCATSRQREGPTDTQYFGPGTRLTVL.

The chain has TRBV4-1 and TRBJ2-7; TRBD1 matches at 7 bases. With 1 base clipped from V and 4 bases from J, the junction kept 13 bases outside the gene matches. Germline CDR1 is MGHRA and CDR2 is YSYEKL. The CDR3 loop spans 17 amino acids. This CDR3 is CASSQGPQKTGWYEQYF. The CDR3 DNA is TGCGCCAGCAGCCAAGGACCACAGAAGACAGGGTGGTACGAGCAGTACTTC.

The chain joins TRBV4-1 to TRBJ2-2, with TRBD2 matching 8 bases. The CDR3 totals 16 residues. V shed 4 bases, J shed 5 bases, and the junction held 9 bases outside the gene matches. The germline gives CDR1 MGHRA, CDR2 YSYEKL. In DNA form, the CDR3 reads TGCGCCAGCAGCCCCCGGGGGGGGCGGAATACCGGGGAGCTGTTTTTT. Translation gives CASSPRGGRNTGELFF.

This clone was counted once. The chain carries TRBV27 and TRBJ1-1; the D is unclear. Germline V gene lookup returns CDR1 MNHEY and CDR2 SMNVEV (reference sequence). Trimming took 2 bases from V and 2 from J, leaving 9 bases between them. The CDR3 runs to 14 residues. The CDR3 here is CASSLPGGNTEAFF. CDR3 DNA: TGTGCCAGCAGTTTACCAGGCGGCAACACTGAAGCTTTCTTT.

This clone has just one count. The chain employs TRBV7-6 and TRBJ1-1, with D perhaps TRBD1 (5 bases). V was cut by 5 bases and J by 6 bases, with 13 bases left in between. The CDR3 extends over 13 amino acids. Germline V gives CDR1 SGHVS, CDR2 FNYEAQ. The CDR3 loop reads CASSTTGVSEAFF. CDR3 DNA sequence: TGTGCCAGCAGCACTACAGGAGTGTCTGAAGCTTTCTTT.